The 15 T cell receptor beta chains listed next were all sequenced from one sample in a study of T cell responses to AZD1222 COVID-19 vaccine. Here immunoSEQ multiplex PCR was the method, and the copy in TCRdb shows in-frame clones only, minus some. The sample lists roughly 180,000 clones, around 90% occurring once. The sample was peripheral blood, taken 28 days after the second AZD1222 dose. These receptors were obtained from an adult who received the AZD1222 COVID-19 vaccine.

This chain joins TRBV25-1 and TRBJ2-7; 7 nucleotides align to TRBD1. This CDR3 has 16 residues. V shed 5 bases, J shed 2 bases, and the junction held 12 bases outside the gene matches. The germline gives CDR1 MGHDK, CDR2 SYGVNS. The CDR3 reads CASSSLGIRGPYEQYF. CDR3 coding DNA: TGTGCCAGCAGTTCCCTCGGGATTAGGGGGCCCTACGAGCAGTACTTC.

The CDR3 DNA follows: TGTGCCAGCACCCCCCGGATCGAGGACAGGGCCTTCAACTATGGCTACACCTTC. Its translation: CASTPRIEDRAFNYGYTF. This rearrangement joins TRBV5-8 to TRBJ1-2; TRBD1 agrees at 8 bases. The germline V gene encodes CDR1 SGHTS and CDR2 YDEGEE. The CDR3 extends over 18 amino acids. The V gene end was trimmed by 6 bases and the J gene end by 2 bases; junction bases not matched to a gene: 18. Full variable domain (missing parts from reference TRBV5-8 and TRBJ1-2): EAGVTQSPTHLIKTRGQQATLRCSPISGHTSVYWYQQALGLGLQFLLWYDEGEERNRGNFPPRFSGRQFPNYSSELNVNALELEDSALYLCASTPRIEDRAFNYGYTFGSGTRLTVV.

V and J are TRBV12-3 or TRBV12-4 and TRBJ1-2; TRBD1 is a possible D gene (5 bases). V shed 9 bases and J shed 4 bases, with 15 bases lying between them. The length of the CDR3 is 13 residues. The CDR3 DNA reads as TGTGCCAGTACTCGGGGCAGGGCCTATGGCTACACCTTC. This encodes CASTRGRAYGYTF.

This sequence joins TRBV30 and TRBJ2-1; no clear D. V was clipped by 0 bases and J by 1 base, with 7 bases between them. The CDR3 is 14 residues long. In germline, CDR1 is GTSNPN, CDR2 SVGIG (reference sequence). This CDR3 reads CAWSVGGSYNEQFF. The DNA of the CDR3 is TGTGCCTGGAGTGTAGGTGGGTCCTACAATGAGCAGTTCTTC.

V is TRBV7-9 and J is TRBJ2-3; 14 positions match TRBD2. V dropped 7 bases and J dropped 5; count of bases not matched to a gene: 5. Germline V gives CDR1 SEHNR, CDR2 FQNEAQ (reference sequence). The CDR3 runs to 15 residues. The CDR3 DNA reads as TGTGCCAGCACTCGACTAGCGGGGGGGCTAGATACGCAGTATTTT. It is translated as CASTRLAGGLDTQYF.

J is TRBJ2-7 and V is TRBV4-3; TRBD2 matches at 7 bases. V shed 0 bases and J 4 bases; nucleotides not matched to a gene: 3. The germline gives CDR1 LGHNA, CDR2 YSLEER. The CDR3 totals 14 residues. The CDR3: CASSQEAGAYEQYF. CDR3 bases: TGCGCCAGCAGCCAAGAGGCGGGAGCTTACGAGCAGTACTTC.

The chain joins TRBV9 to TRBJ1-2, with D tentatively TRBD1 (5 bases). V was shortened by 3 bases and J by 0 bases, with 9 bases between the two germline ends. Germline V gene lookup returns CDR1 SGDLS and CDR2 YYNGEE. The CDR3 contains 14 residues. CDR3 bases: TGTGCCAGCAGCGCAAGACAGACTAACTATGGCTACACCTTC. It is translated as CASSARQTNYGYTF.

This chain connects TRBV7-3 to TRBJ1-3; D perhaps matches TRBD1 (5 bases). Germline V CDR1 and CDR2: SGHTA, FQGTGA. The CDR3 loop spans 14 amino acids. V lost 4 bases and J lost 4, with 11 bases in between. CDR3 in amino acids: CASSSGTSGNTIYF. The CDR3 DNA sequence: TGTGCCAGCAGCTCCGGGACGTCGGGAAACACCATATATTTT. Variable domain in full (rest from reference TRBV7-3 and TRBJ1-3): GAGVSQTPSNKVTEKGKYVELRCDPISGHTALYWYRQSLGQGPEFLIYFQGTGAADDSGLPNDRFFAVRPEGSVSTLKIQRTERGDSAVYLCASSSGTSGNTIYFGEGSWLTVV.

As for this clone: The sample contains more than one DNA sequence encoding this CDR3. This chain joins TRBV5-1 and TRBJ1-3; D is possibly TRBD1 (5 bases). This CDR3 spans 14 amino acids. Per germline, CDR1 SGHRS and CDR2 YFSETQ. Trimming left V 4 bases short and J 4 bases short, with 12 bases between. The CDR3 spells CASSRAGTGNTIYF. CDR3 bases: TGCGCCAGCAGCCGAGCCGGGACCGGAAACACCATATATTTT.

The chain is built from TRBV2 and TRBJ1-2; D uncertain. From germline, CDR1 is SNHLY and CDR2 FYNNEI. V was pared by 1 base and J by 1 base, with 7 bases between. CDR3 length: 14 residues. The CDR3 DNA sequence: TGTGCCAGCAGTGAAGGGAACTATAACTATGGCTACACCTTC. Its translation is CASSEGNYNYGYTF.

The rearrangement joins TRBV6-4 to TRBJ2-7; 14 bases agree with TRBD2. Germline V gene sequence: CDR1 MRHNA, CDR2 SNTAGT. With V trimmed by 0 bases and J by 6 bases, 7 bases remained unmatched. This CDR3 is built from 17 residues. In DNA, the CDR3 is TGTGCCAGCAGTGACTCGGACCCGGGACTAGCGGGAGTCGAGCAGTACTTC. This sequence encodes CASSDSDPGLAGVEQYF.

V is TRBV19 and J is TRBJ2-7; weak D call: TRBD1 (6 bases). The CDR3 length is 15 residues. Germline V gene lookup returns CDR1 LNHDA and CDR2 SQIVND (reference sequence). The germline V and J ends were trimmed by 4 bases and 0 bases, with 13 bases remaining between them. CDR3 amino acids: CASSNDRPPSYEQYF. CDR3 coding DNA: TGTGCCAGTAGTAACGACAGGCCACCCTCCTACGAGCAGTACTTC.

The chain is built from TRBV28 and TRBJ2-1, with 8 bases matching TRBD1. The trim removed 5 bases at V and 5 bases at J, leaving 8 bases unmatched. CDR1 is MDHEN and CDR2 is SYDVKM in the germline V gene. CDR3 length: 15 amino acids. The CDR3 DNA is TGTGCCAGCAGTCCCTTGAGGGGACAGGACAATGAGCAGTTCTTC. Protein: CASSPLRGQDNEQFF.

CDR3 nucleotide sequence: TGTGCCAGCAGCTGGGACAGGGTATCCTACGAGCAGTACTTC. Protein: CASSWDRVSYEQYF. This rearrangement joins TRBV11-2 to TRBJ2-7; 9 nucleotides agree with TRBD1. Germline assignment: CDR1 SGHAT and CDR2 FQNNGV. V shed 4 bases and J 1 base; nucleotides not matched to a gene: 2. CDR3 length: 14 amino acids.

This chain links TRBV19 with TRBJ1-5, with D hard to call. V lost 3 bases and J lost 1, with 10 bases in between. The CDR3 is made up of 15 amino acids. Germline values: CDR1 LNHDA, CDR2 SQIVND (reference sequence). The CDR3 sequence: CASSIRVGSNQPQHF. Written as DNA, the CDR3 is TGTGCCAGTAGTATCCGGGTTGGGAGCAATCAGCCCCAGCATTTT.